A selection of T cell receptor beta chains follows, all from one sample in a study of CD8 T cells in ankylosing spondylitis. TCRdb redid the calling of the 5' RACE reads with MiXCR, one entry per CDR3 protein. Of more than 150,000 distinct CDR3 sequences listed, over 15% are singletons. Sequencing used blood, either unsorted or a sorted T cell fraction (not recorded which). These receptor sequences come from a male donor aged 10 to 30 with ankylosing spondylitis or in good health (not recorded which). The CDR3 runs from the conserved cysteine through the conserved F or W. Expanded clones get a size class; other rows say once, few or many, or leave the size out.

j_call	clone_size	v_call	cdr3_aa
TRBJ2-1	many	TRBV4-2	CASSPGLDTDNEQFF
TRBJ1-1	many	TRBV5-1	CASTKTGMNTEAFF
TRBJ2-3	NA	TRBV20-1	CSGILLSTDAQYF
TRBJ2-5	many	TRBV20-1	CSAREGETQYF
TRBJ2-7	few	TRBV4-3	CASSSDRWRQYF
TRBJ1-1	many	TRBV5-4	CASSPLLDTEAFF
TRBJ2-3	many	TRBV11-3	CATSDSPTDTQYF
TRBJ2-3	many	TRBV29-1	CSGEGGNTDTQYF
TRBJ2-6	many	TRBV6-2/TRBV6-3	CASSRETGSGANVLTF
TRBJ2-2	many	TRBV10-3	CAINRVQDTGELFF
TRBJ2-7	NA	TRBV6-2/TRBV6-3	CASSYSVRAGARTYEQYF
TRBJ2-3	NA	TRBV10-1	CASSVATGGGTDTQYF
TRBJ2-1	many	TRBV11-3	CASSLAGHPFKEQFF
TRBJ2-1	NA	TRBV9	CASSVTGLRYNEQFF
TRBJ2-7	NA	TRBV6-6	CASSYAQSYEQYF
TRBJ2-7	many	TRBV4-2	CASSVTSGIYEQYF
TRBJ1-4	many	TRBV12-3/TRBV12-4	CASSLDWGNEKLFF
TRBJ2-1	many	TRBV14	CASSPGHGLAEFNEQFF